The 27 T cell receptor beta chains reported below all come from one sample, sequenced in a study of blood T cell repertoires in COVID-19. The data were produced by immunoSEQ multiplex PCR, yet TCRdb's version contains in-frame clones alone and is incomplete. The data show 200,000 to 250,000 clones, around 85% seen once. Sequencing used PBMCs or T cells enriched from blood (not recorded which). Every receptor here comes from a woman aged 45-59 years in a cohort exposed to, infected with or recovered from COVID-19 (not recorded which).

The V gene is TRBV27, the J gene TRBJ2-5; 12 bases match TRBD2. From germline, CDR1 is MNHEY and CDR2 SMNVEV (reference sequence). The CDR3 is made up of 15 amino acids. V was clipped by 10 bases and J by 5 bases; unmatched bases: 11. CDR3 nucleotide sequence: TGTGCCACCGCGACTAGCGGGGGTCCCTGGGAGACCCAGTACTTC. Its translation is CATATSGGPWETQYF.

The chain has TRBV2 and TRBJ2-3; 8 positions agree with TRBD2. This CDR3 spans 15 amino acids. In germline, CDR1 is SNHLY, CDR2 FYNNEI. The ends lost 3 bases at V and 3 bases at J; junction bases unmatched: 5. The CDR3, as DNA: TGTGCCAGCAGTGATTTAGCGGGGAGAACAGATACGCAGTATTTT. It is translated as CASSDLAGRTDTQYF.

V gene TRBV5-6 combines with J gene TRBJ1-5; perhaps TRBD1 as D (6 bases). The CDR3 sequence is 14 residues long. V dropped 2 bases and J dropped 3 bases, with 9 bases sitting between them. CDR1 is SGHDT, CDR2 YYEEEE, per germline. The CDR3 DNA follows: TGTGCCAGCAGCTTTGGACAGTACAATCAGCCCCAGCATTTT. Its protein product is CASSFGQYNQPQHF. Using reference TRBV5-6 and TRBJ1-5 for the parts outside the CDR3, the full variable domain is DAGVTQSPTHLIKTRGQQVTLRCSPKSGHDTVSWYQQALGQGPQFIFQYYEEEERQRGNFPDRFSGHQFPNYSSELNVNALLLGDSALYLCASSFGQYNQPQHFGDGTRLSIL.

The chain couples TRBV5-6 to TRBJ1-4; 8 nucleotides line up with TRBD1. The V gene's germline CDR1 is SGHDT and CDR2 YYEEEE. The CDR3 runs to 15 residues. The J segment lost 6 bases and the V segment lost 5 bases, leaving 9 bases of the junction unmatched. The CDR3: CASSAPQGGYEKLFF. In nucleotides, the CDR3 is TGTGCCAGCAGTGCCCCACAGGGGGGGTATGAAAAACTGTTTTTT. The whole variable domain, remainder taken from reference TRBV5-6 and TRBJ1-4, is DAGVTQSPTHLIKTRGQQVTLRCSPKSGHDTVSWYQQALGQGPQFIFQYYEEEERQRGNFPDRFSGHQFPNYSSELNVNALLLGDSALYLCASSAPQGGYEKLFFGSGTQLSVL.

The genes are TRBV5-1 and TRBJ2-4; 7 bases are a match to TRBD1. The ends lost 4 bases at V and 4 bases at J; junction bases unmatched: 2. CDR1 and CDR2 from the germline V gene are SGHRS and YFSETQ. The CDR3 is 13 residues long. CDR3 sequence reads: CASSQDRKNIQYF. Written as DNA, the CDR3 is TGCGCCAGCAGCCAGGACAGGAAAAACATTCAGTACTTC.

The CDR3 here is CASSLASFETQYF. The CDR3 region has the DNA TGTGCCAGCAGCTTAGCTTCCTTTGAGACCCAGTACTTC. The chain is built from TRBV11-2 and TRBJ2-5; D is undetermined. This CDR3 is 13 amino acids long. Trimming shortened V by 1 base and J by 5 bases, and 8 bases separated the two germline ends. Germline V CDR1 and CDR2: SGHAT, FQNNGV.

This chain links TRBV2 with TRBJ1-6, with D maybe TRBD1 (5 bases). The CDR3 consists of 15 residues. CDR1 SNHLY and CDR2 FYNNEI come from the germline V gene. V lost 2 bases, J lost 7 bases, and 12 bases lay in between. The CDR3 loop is CASSEQGQENSPLHF. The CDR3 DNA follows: TGTGCCAGCAGTGAACAGGGTCAAGAGAATTCACCCCTCCACTTT.

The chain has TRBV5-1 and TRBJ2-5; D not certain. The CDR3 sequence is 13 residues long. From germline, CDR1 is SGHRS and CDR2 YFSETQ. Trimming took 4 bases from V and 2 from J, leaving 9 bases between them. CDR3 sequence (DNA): TGCGCCAGCAGCCCGGTCAGGCAAGAGACCCAGTACTTC. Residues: CASSPVRQETQYF.

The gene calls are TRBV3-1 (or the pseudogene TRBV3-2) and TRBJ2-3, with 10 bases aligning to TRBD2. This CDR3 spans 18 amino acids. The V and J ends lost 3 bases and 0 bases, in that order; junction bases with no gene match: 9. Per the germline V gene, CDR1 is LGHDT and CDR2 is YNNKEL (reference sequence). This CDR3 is CASSHGRLAGSSTDTQYF. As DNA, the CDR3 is TGTGCCAGCAGCCACGGACGACTAGCGGGTTCTAGCACAGATACGCAGTATTTT.

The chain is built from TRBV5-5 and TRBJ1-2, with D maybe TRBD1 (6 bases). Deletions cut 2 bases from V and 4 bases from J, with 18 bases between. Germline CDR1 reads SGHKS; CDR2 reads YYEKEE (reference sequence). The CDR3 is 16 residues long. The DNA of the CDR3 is TGTGCCAGCAGCTTAGCGCAGGGGCCTACTACCTATGGCTACACCTTC. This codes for CASSLAQGPTTYGYTF.

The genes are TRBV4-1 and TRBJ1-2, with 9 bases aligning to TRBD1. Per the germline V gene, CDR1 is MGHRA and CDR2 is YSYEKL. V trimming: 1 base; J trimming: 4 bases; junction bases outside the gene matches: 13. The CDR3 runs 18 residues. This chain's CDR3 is CASSQVVFQGTGSYGYTF. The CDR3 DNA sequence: TGCGCCAGCAGCCAAGTCGTTTTTCAGGGGACAGGGAGCTATGGCTACACCTTC.

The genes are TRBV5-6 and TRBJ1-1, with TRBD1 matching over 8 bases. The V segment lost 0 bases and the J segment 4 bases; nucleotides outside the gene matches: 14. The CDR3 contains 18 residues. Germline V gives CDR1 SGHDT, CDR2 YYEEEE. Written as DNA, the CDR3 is TGTGCCAGCAGCTTGGAACTCGACAGGGGAAAGTCGGGCACTGAAGCTTTCTTT. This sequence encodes CASSLELDRGKSGTEAFF.

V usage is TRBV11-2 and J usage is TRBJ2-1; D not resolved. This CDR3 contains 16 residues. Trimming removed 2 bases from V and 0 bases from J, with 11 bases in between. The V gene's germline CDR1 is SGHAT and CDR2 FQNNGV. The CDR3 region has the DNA TGTGCCAGCAGCTTAAGAGGTGATAGCTCCTACAATGAGCAGTTCTTC. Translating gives CASSLRGDSSYNEQFF.

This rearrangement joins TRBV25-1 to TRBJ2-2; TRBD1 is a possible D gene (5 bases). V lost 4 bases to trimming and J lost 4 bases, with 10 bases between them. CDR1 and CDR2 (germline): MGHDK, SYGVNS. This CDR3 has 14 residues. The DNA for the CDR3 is TGTGCCAGCAGTGCGGACACCTTCACCGGGGAGCTGTTTTTT. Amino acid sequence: CASSADTFTGELFF.

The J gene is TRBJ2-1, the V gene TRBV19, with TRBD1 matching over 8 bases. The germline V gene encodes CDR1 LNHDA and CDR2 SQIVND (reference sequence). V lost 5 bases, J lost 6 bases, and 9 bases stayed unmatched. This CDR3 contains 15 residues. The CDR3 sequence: CASSVLRDRSNEQFF. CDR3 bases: TGTGCCAGTAGTGTTCTCCGGGACAGGTCCAATGAGCAGTTCTTC.

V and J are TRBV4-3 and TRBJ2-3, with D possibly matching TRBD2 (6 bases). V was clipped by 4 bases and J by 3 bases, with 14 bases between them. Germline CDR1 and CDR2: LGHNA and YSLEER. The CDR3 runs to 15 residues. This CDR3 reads CASSRGLALTDTQYF. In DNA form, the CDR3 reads TGCGCCAGCAGCCGGGGACTGGCGCTAACAGATACGCAGTATTTT.

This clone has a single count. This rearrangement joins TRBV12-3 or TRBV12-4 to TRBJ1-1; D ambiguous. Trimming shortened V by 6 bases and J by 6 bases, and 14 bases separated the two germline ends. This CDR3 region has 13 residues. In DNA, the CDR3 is TGTGCCAGCAGCCTCCTAGACGGCTCTGAAGCTTTCTTT. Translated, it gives CASSLLDGSEAFF.

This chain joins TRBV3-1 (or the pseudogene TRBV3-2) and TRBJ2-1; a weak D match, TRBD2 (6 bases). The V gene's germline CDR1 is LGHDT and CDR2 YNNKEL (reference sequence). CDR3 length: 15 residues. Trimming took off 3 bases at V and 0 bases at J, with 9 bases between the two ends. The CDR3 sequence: CASSQGRSSYNEQFF. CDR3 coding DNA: TGTGCCAGCAGCCAGGGGAGGAGCTCCTACAATGAGCAGTTCTTC.

The CDR3 nucleotides are TGTGCCAGCAGCTTATCACTCTATGGCTACACCTTC. Translation: CASSLSLYGYTF. The chain combines TRBV7-9 with TRBJ1-2; D uncertain. The V gene lost 2 bases and the J gene lost 4 bases, with 5 bases spanning the gap. Germline CDR1 and CDR2: SEHNR and FQNEAQ (reference sequence). This CDR3 contains 12 residues. Combining the CDR3 with reference TRBV7-9 and TRBJ1-2 gives the whole variable domain DTGVSQNPRHKITKRGQNVTFRCDPISEHNRLYWYRQTLGQGPEFLTYFQNEAQLEKSRLLSDRFSAERPKGSFSTLEIQRTEQGDSAMYLCASSLSLYGYTFGSGTRLTVV.

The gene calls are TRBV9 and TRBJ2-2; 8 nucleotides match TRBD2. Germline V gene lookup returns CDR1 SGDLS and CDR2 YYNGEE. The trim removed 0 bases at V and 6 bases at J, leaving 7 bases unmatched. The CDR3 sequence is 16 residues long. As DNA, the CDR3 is TGTGCCAGCAGCGTAGGTGTTAGCGGGGCCCCCGGGGAGCTGTTTTTT. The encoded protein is CASSVGVSGAPGELFF.

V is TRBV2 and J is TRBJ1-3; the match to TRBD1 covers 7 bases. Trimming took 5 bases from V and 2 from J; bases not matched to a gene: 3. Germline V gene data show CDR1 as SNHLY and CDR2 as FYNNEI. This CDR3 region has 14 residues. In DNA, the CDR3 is TGTGCCAGCAGTTCGGGACAGCCTGGAAACACCATATATTTT. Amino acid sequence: CASSSGQPGNTIYF.

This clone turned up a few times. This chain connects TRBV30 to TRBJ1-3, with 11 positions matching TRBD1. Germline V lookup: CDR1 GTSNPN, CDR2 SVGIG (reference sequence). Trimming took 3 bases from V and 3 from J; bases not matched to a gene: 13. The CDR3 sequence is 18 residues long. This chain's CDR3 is CAWSPSDRGLTFGNTIYF. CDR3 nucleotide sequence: TGTGCCTGGAGCCCCTCGGACAGGGGGCTCACGTTTGGAAACACCATATATTTT.

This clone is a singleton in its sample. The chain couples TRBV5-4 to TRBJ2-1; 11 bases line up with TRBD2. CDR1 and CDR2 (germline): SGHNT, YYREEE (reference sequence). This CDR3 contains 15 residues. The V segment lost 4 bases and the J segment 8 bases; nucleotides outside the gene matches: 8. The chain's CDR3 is CASSPASGGKYEQFF. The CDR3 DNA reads TGTGCCAGCAGCCCCGCTAGCGGGGGGAAGTATGAGCAGTTCTTC. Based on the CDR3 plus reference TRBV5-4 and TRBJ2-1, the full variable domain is ETGVTQSPTHLIKTRGQQVTLRCSSQSGHNTVSWYQQALGQGPQFIFQYYREEENGRGNFPPRFSGLQFPNYSSELNVNALELDDSALYLCASSPASGGKYEQFFGPGTRLTVL.

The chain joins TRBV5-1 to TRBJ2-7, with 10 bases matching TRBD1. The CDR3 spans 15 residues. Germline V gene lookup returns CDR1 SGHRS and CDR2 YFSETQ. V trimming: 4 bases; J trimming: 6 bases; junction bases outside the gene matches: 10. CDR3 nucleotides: TGCGCCAGCAGCCGGGGGGACAGGGGTTTTGGCGAGCAGTACTTC. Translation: CASSRGDRGFGEQYF.

The CDR3 nucleotides read TGCAGCGTTGTTGGAGGGCAGGGCAGTACTGAAGCTTTCTTT. Encoded protein: CSVVGGQGSTEAFF. The chain joins TRBV29-1 to TRBJ1-1; TRBD1 might be the D (5 bases). Germline CDR1 and CDR2: SQVTM and ANQGSEA. The CDR3 length is 14 residues. The V gene lost 4 bases and the J gene lost 5 bases, with 17 bases spanning the gap.

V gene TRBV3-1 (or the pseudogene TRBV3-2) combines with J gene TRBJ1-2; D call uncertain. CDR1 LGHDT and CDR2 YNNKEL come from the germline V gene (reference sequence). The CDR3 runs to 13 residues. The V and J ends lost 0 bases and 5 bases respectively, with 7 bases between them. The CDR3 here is CASSQDFGYGYTF. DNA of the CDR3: TGTGCCAGCAGCCAAGATTTCGGTTATGGCTACACCTTC.

The CDR3 loop is CASSPLPDRANKNIQYF. CDR3 bases: TGTGCCAGCTCACCCCTTCCTGACAGGGCGAACAAAAACATTCAGTACTTC. The chain joins TRBV18 to TRBJ2-4; 7 bases are a match to TRBD1. The V gene's germline CDR1 is KGHSH and CDR2 LQKENI. The CDR3 length is 17 residues. The junction had 11 bases not matched to a gene; V was cut back by 3 bases and J by 3 bases.